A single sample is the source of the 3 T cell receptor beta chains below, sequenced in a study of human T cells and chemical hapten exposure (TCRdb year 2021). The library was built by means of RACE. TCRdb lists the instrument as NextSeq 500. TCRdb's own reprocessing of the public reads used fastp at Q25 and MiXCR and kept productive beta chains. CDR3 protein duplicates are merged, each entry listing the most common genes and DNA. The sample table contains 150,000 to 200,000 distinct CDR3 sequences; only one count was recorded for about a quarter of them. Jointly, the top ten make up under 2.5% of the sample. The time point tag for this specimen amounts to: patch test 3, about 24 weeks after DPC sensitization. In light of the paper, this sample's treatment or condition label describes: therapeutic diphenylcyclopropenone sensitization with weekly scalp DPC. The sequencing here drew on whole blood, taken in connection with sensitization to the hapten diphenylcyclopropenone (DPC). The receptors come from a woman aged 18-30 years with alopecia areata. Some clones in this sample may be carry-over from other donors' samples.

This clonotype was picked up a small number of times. The CDR3 DNA reads as TGCGCCAGCAGTGATCTGGGACAGAATACTGAAGCTTTCTTT. Translated: CASSDLGQNTEAFF. V gene TRBV10-2 combines with J gene TRBJ1-1, with 7 nucleotides matching TRBD1. The CDR3 has 14 amino acids. The germline CDR1 and CDR2 sequences are WSHSY and SAAADI. Germline trimming cut 3 bases from V and 5 bases from J; bases unmatched to any gene: 6.

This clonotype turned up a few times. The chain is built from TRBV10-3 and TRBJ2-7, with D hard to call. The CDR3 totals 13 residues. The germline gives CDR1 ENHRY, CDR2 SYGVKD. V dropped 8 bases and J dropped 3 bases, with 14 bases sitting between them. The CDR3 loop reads CAIAPAANYEQYF. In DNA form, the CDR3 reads TGTGCCATCGCCCCTGCAGCGAACTACGAGCAGTACTTC.

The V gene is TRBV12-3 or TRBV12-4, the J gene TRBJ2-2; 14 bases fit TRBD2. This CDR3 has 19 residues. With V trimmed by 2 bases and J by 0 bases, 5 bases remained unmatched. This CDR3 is CASSLRGLAGGSNTGELFF. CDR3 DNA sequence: TGTGCCAGCAGTTTAAGAGGACTAGCGGGAGGCTCGAACACCGGGGAGCTGTTTTTT.